The 12 T cell receptor beta chains below all came from one sample that was sequenced in a study of blood T cell repertoires in COVID-19. Generated by immunoSEQ multiplex PCR, the TCRdb table keeps only in-frame clones and is missing some. The sample lists approximately 120,000 clones; 70% to 90% were seen once. Material: peripheral blood. These receptors all come from a woman in her forties or fifties with acute or convalescent COVID-19.

For the CDR3, the DNA is TGTGCCAGCAGCCAAGATAGAGGGTCCACTGAAGCTTTCTTT. The encoded protein is CASSQDRGSTEAFF. J is TRBJ1-1 and V is TRBV4-2; no definite D call. With 0 bases removed from V and 4 bases from J, the gap between germline ends came to 9 bases. The CDR3 has 14 amino acids. Germline values: CDR1 LGHNA, CDR2 YNFKEQ.

This clone was seen more than once but under ten times. The gene calls are TRBV15 and TRBJ2-1, with 9 bases fitting TRBD2. Germline CDR1 LNHNV, CDR2 YYDKDF (reference sequence). This CDR3 contains 18 residues. With V trimmed by 8 bases and J by 6 bases, 20 bases remained unmatched. The chain's CDR3 is CATGRGGGALASVNEQFF. As DNA, the CDR3 is TGTGCCACCGGGCGTGGCGGGGGGGCCTTAGCGTCAGTCAATGAGCAGTTCTTC.

V and J are TRBV30 and TRBJ1-4; tentatively, D is TRBD1 (5 bases). There are 14 residues in the CDR3. Germline values: CDR1 GTSNPN, CDR2 SVGIG (reference sequence). The ends were cut back, 0 bases at V and 8 bases at J, with 13 bases in the middle. The CDR3 sequence: CAWSVAGMGEKLFF. The DNA for the CDR3 is TGTGCCTGGAGTGTTGCAGGGATGGGAGAAAAACTGTTTTTT.

The chain recombines TRBV6-5 with TRBJ2-1; 13 bases map to TRBD2. The CDR3 covers 15 residues. Germline V gene lookup returns CDR1 MNHEY and CDR2 SVGAGI. V was clipped by 3 bases and J by 8 bases; unmatched bases: 4. In nucleotides, the CDR3 is TGTGCCAGCAGTTATGGGACTAGCGGGAATGATGAGCAGTTCTTC. This codes for CASSYGTSGNDEQFF.

The chain is built from TRBV19 and TRBJ2-5; 11 nucleotides align to TRBD2. Per germline, CDR1 LNHDA and CDR2 SQIVND (reference sequence). V lost 4 bases to trimming and J lost 5 bases; unmatched junction nucleotides: 6. The CDR3 contains 15 residues. The CDR3, as DNA: TGTGCCAGTAGTAGGGCTAGCGGGGGGATCGAGACCCAGTACTTC. It encodes CASSRASGGIETQYF.

The rearrangement joins TRBV9 to TRBJ2-1; D is unclear. The CDR3 runs 13 residues. V lost 2 bases to trimming and J lost 2 bases, with 5 bases between them. CDR1 is SGDLS, CDR2 YYNGEE, per germline. Here the CDR3 reads CASSVTAYNEQFF. Written as DNA, the CDR3 is TGTGCCAGCAGCGTTACAGCCTACAATGAGCAGTTCTTC.

This clone was seen more than once but under ten times. This chain links TRBV6-5 with TRBJ1-1, with D perhaps matching TRBD1 (5 bases). Germline V gives CDR1 MNHEY, CDR2 SVGAGI. Trimming left V 6 bases short and J 8 bases short, with 13 bases between. The CDR3 sequence is 12 residues long. This CDR3 is CASRAGTLEAFF. The DNA of the CDR3 is TGTGCCAGCAGAGCCGGGACTCTCGAAGCTTTCTTT.

This clone was found once. V usage is TRBV19 and J usage is TRBJ1-2; D gene unclear. Trimming cost V 5 bases and J 2 bases, with 9 bases left between them. This CDR3 contains 13 residues. CDR1 and CDR2 (germline): LNHDA, SQIVND (reference sequence). CDR3 residues: CASSLPGNYGYTF. DNA for the CDR3: TGTGCCAGTAGTTTGCCGGGGAACTATGGCTACACCTTC.

The chain joins TRBV6-5 to TRBJ2-2; 13 nucleotides line up with TRBD2. Germline V gives CDR1 MNHEY, CDR2 SVGAGI. There are 15 residues in the CDR3. The trim removed 8 bases at V and 6 bases at J, leaving 6 bases unmatched. CDR3 nucleotide sequence: TGTGCCAGCTCCGGACTAGCGGGAGCATCCGGGGAGCTGTTTTTT. This encodes CASSGLAGASGELFF.

There are many counts of this clone. The chain recombines TRBV10-3 with TRBJ2-7; 10 positions match TRBD1. CDR1 ENHRY and CDR2 SYGVKD come from the germline V gene. J lost 4 bases, V lost 8 bases, and 8 bases had no gene match. The length of the CDR3 is 14 residues. The CDR3 here is CAIQPGQGQYEQYF. CDR3 bases: TGTGCCATCCAGCCGGGACAGGGGCAATACGAGCAGTACTTC.

The chain combines TRBV28 with TRBJ1-2; TRBD1 matches at 8 bases. The CDR3 spans 13 residues. V lost 11 bases, J lost 0 bases, and 5 bases stayed unmatched. CDR1 MDHEN and CDR2 SYDVKM come from the germline V gene. Here the CDR3 DNA reads TGTGCCTGTATGGACAGGGCTAACTATGGCTACACCTTC. Translating gives CACMDRANYGYTF.

The rearrangement links TRBV30 to TRBJ1-2; the match to TRBD1 covers 7 bases. After removal of 1 base from V and 5 bases from J, the junction contained 4 bases not matched to a gene. Per the germline V gene, CDR1 is GTSNPN and CDR2 is SVGIG (reference sequence). The CDR3 runs 13 residues. The CDR3 DNA reads TGTGCCTGGAGTGGACAGGGAAGGTATGGCTACACCTTC. This encodes CAWSGQGRYGYTF.